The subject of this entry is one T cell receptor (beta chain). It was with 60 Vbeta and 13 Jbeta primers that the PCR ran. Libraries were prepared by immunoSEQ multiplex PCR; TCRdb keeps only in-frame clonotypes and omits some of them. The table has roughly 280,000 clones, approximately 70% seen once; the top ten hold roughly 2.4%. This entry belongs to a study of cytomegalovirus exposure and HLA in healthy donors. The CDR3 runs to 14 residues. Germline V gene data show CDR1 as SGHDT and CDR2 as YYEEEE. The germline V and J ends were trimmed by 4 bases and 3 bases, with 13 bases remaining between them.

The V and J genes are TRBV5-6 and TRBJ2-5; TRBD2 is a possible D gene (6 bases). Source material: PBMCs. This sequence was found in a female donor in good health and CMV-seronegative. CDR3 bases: TGTGCCAGCAGCGGGGTTGGCGGGGAAGAGACCCAGTACTTC. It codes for CASSGVGGEETQYF.